The 6 T cell receptor beta chains reported below all come from one sample, sequenced in a study of T cells in Graves' hyperthyroidism and ophthalmopathy. Amplified TCR beta CDR3 regions came from RNA transcripts. A first-round RT-PCR of the TCR CDR3 used the HTBI primer set. TCRdb analysed the multiplex PCR reads with MiXCR anew, one entry per CDR3 protein. The top ten hold 14% of the sample, which has around 500,000 distinct CDR3 sequences, 13% to 15% seen once. Input material: blood. Receptor source: a woman aged 40 to 50 with Graves' hyperthyroidism.

The chain recombines TRBV6-2 or TRBV6-3 with TRBJ1-1, with D unresolved. CDR1 MNHEY and CDR2 SVGEGT come from the germline V gene. This CDR3 comprises 16 residues. The germline V and J ends were trimmed by 2 bases and 0 bases, with 13 bases remaining between them. The CDR3 loop reads CASSYGVILMNTEAFF. The DNA for the CDR3 is TGTGCCAGCAGTTACGGAGTCATCCTTATGAACACTGAAGCTTTCTTT.

This clonotype was counted ten times or more. The gene calls are TRBV27 and TRBJ2-5; 9 bases line up with TRBD1. With 6 bases clipped from V and 5 bases from J, the junction kept 7 bases outside the gene matches. The CDR3 is 14 residues long. CDR1 is MNHEY, CDR2 SMNVEV, per germline (reference sequence). CDR3 loop: CASRPQGAPETQYF. DNA for the CDR3: TGTGCCAGCAGGCCACAGGGGGCACCCGAGACCCAGTACTTC.

This clonotype was seen repeatedly, ten times or more. The genes are TRBV20-1 and TRBJ1-4, with TRBD1 matching over 8 bases. This CDR3 has 14 residues. The germline V gene encodes CDR1 DFQATT and CDR2 SNEGSKA (reference sequence). With 6 bases clipped from V and 8 bases from J, the junction kept 11 bases outside the gene matches. DNA for the CDR3: TGCAGTGCCCCTTCGAGGACAGGGAGGGAAAAACTGTTTTTT. Its protein is CSAPSRTGREKLFF.

This clonotype has a handful of counts. The genes are TRBV9 and TRBJ2-5; D possibly corresponds to TRBD1 (6 bases). The germline CDR1 and CDR2 sequences are SGDLS and YYNGEE. Trimming took 4 bases from V and 5 from J, leaving 18 bases between them. CDR3 size: 15 residues. The CDR3 reads CASSHDGTPRETQYF. CDR3 sequence (DNA): TGTGCCAGCAGCCATGATGGGACACCTAGGGAGACCCAGTACTTC.

This clonotype was observed many times. This sequence joins TRBV11-2 and TRBJ2-2; TRBD2 matches at 13 bases. Losses at the gene ends were 5 bases for V and 7 bases for J; bases not matched to a gene: 10. The CDR3 length is 17 residues. In germline, CDR1 is SGHAT, CDR2 FQNNGV. Here the CDR3 reads CASSDPELAGGVGELFF. CDR3 sequence (DNA): TGTGCCAGCAGCGACCCGGAACTAGCGGGAGGGGTCGGGGAGCTGTTTTTT.

This clonotype appeared a few times. A much larger clone lies a single base off, so this may be a read error. V and J are TRBV3-1 and TRBJ1-1, with D hard to call. The CDR3 has 12 amino acids. Germline V gene sequence: CDR1 LGHDT, CDR2 YNNKEL (reference sequence). The chain's CDR3 is CASNQEGSEAFF. The CDR3 DNA reads as TGTGCCAGCAACCAAGAGGGCTCTGAAGCTTTCTTT. The variable domain in full, completed from reference TRBV3-1 and TRBJ1-1, reads DTAVSQTPKYLVTQMGNDKSIKCEQNLGHDTMYWYKQDSKKFLKIMFSYNNKELIINETVPNRFSPKSPDKAHLNLHINSLELGDSAVYFCASNQEGSEAFFGQGTRLTVV.